This record concerns one TCR beta chain sequence. The data derive from a study of blood T cell repertoires in COVID-19. Study background: Specimens from acute and convalescent COVID-19 originated in the United States, Italy and Spain. In each case, the material was cDNA or gDNA derived from T cells, B-cell-depleted T cells, or PBMCs.

Under the authors' procedure: Nucleated cell number was recorded as an estimate derived from reference gene primer amplification. Libraries were prepared by immunoSEQ multiplex PCR; TCRdb keeps only in-frame clonotypes and omits some of them. V and J calls and clone size are given by that table; D and trimming were obtained from the DNA. The sample lists about 320,000 clones, nearly 90% occurring once. The Seattle site enrolled patients during active infection and followed them longitudinally. The CDR3 runs to 21 residues. Germline V gives CDR1 SGHRS, CDR2 YFSETQ. V was pared by 4 bases and J by 1 base, with 19 bases of the junction left unmatched.

The sample taken for sequencing was peripheral blood. The receptor was derived from a woman aged 25 to 45 with COVID-19, enrolled during active disease. This chain connects TRBV5-1 to TRBJ2-1, with 11 bases identical to TRBD2. For the CDR3, the DNA is TGCGCCAGCAGCAACCAAGGTTGGCTAGCGGGGGGCCGGGCTTCCTACAATGAGCAGTTCTTC. Encoded protein: CASSNQGWLAGGRASYNEQFF.